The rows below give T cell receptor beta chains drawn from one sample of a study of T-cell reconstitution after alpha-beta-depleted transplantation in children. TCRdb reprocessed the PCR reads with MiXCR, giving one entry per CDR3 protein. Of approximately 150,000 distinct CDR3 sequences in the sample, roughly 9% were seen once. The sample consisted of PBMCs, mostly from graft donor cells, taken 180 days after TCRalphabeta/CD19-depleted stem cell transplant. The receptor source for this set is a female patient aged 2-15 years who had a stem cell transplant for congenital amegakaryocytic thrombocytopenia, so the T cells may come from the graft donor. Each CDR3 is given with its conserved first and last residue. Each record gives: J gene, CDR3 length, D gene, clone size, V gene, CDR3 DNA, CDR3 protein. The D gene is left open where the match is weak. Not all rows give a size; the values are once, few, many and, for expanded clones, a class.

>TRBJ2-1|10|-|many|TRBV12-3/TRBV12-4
TGTGCCAGCAGTTTGCGTGAGCAGTTCTTC
CASSLREQFF
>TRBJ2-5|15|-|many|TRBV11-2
TGTGCCAGCAGCACAACAAGGACGGGACAAGAGACCCAGTACTTC
CASSTTRTGQETQYF
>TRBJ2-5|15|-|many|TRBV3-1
TGTGCCAGCAGCCAAGATGTGGGAAGTCAAGAGACCCAGTACTTC
CASSQDVGSQETQYF
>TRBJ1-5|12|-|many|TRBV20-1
TGCAGTGCCAGACAGCACAATCAGCCCCAGCATTTT
CSARQHNQPQHF
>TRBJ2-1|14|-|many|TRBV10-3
TGTGCCATCAGTGGGGGGGCCTCCTACAATGAGCAGTTCTTC
CAISGGASYNEQFF
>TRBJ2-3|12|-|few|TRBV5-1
TGCGCCAGCAGCCAGAGGAGGGTTCCGCAGTATTTT
CASSQRRVPQYF
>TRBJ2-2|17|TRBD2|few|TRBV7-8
TGTGCCAGCAGCTCCGTAGCGGGGGCCCCGAACACCGGGGAGCTGTTTTTT
CASSSVAGAPNTGELFF
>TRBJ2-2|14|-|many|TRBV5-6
TGTGCCAGCAGTCCAGGACAGAAGACCGGGGAGCTGTTTTTT
CASSPGQKTGELFF
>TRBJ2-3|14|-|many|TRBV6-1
TGTGCCAGCAAGGGGGACGTGAACACAGATACGCAGTATTTT
CASKGDVNTDTQYF
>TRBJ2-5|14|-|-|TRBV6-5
TGTGCCAGCAGTTCAAGGGTGTCGGGAGAGACCCAGTACTTC
CASSSRVSGETQYF
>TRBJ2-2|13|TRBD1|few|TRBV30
TGTGCCGGAAGACAGGGAAGGAGCGGGGAGCTGTTTTTT
CAGRQGRSGELFF
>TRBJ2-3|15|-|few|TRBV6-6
TGTGCCAGCAGTAGTTGGGGGGAGCCCACAGATACGCAGTATTTT
CASSSWGEPTDTQYF
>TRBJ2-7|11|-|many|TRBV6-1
TGTGCCAGCGCGGCGGGTTACGAGCAGTACTTC
CASAAGYEQYF
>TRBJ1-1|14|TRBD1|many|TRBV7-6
TGTGCCAGCAGCTTAGCCCCGACAGGGGGTGAAGCTTTCTTT
CASSLAPTGGEAFF
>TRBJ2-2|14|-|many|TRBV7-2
TGTGCCAGCAGCTTAATTAGAGACACCGGGGAGCTGTTTTTT
CASSLIRDTGELFF
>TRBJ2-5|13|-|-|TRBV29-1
TGCAGCGTTCCGGGACCGTTAGAAGAGACCCAGTACTTC
CSVPGPLEETQYF
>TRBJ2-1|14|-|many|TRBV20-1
TGCAGTGCTGCGCCGGGAGCTTTTTACAATGAGCAGTTCTTC
CSAAPGAFYNEQFF
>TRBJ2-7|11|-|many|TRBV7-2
TGTGCCAGCAGCTCCACCTACGAGCAGTACTTC
CASSSTYEQYF
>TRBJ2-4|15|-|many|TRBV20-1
TGCAGTGCTAGTCCCAGCATTGTAACCAAAAACATTCAGTACTTC
CSASPSIVTKNIQYF
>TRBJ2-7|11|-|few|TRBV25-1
TGTGCCAGCAGTGAATTGAGCGAGCAGTACTTC
CASSELSEQYF
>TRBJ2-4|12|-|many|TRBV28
TGTGCCAGCAGTGCCCCTGGGGACATTCAGTACTTC
CASSAPGDIQYF
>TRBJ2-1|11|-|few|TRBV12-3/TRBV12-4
TGTGCCAGCAGTTTACTCGGGGAGCAGTTCTTC
CASSLLGEQFF